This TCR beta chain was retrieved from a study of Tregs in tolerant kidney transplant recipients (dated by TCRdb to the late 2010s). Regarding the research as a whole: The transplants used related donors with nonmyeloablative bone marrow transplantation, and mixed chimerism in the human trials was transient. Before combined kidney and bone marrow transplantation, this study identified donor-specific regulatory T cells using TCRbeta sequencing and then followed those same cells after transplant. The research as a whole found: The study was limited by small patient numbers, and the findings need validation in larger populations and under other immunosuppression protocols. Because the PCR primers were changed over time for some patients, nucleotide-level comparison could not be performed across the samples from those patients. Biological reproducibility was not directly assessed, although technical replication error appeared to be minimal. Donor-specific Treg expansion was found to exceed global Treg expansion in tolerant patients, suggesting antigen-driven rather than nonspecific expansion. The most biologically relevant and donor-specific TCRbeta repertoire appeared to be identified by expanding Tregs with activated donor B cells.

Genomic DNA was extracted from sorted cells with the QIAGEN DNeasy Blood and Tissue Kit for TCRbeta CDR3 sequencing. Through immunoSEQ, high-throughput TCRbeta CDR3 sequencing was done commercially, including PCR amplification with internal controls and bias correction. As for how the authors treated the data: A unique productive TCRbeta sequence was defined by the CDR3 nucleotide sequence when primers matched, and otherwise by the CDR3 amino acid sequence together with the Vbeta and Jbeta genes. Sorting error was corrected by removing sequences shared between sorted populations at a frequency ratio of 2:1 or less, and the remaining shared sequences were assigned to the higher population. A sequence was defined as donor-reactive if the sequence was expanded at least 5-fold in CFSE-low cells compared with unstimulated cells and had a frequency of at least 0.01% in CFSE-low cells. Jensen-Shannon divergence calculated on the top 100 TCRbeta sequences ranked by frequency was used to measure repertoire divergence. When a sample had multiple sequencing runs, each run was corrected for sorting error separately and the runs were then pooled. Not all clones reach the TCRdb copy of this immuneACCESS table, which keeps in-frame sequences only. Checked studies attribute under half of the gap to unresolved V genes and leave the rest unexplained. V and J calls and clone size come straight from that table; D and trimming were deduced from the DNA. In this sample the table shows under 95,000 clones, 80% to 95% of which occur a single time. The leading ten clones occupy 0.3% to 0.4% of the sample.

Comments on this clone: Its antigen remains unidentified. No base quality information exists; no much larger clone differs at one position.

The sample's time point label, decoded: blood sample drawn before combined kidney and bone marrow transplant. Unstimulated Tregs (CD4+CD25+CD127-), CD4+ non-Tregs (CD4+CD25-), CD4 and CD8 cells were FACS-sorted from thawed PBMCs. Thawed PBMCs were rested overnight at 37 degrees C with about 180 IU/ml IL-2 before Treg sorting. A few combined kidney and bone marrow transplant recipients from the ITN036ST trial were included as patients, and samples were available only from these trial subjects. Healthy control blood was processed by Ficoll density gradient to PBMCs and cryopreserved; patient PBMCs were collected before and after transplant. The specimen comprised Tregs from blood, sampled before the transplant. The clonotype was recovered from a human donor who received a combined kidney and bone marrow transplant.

For the CDR3, the sequence is CASSLGSSGRGTEQFF. The nucleotide sequence reads as follows: TGCGCCAGCAGCTTGGGGTCTAGCGGGAGGGGGACTGAGCAGTTCTTC. The V and J segments used are TRBV5-1 and TRBJ2-1; 12 central bases correspond to TRBD2. Looking up the germline V gene yields CDR1 SGHRS and CDR2 YFSETQ. The CDR3 covers 16 residues, taking in both the cysteine and the phenylalanine. Only CDR3 DNA remains: 48 bases, in frame from the first base. After removal of 0 bases from V and 9 bases from J, the junction retains 7 bases not matched to a gene.